The 22 T cell receptor beta chains reported below all come from one sample, sequenced in a study of CD8+CD57+ T cells in acquired aplastic anemia. Only patients with CD8+CD57+ cell expansion on flow cytometry were chosen for sequencing. Genomic DNA served as template for TCR beta VDJ and CDR3 profiling. Each CDR3 protein gets one entry after TCRdb re-called the reads with MiXCR. The sample contains around 50,000 distinct CDR3 sequences, approximately 52% of which appear only once. The sequenced sample was sorted CD4+, CD8+, or CD8+CD57+ T cells (not recorded which) from PBMCs. These receptors were taken from a human donor with aplastic anemia.

Turning to this clonotype: A read error may explain this, as a much larger clone is one base away. This chain links TRBV10-3 with TRBJ1-1; maybe TRBD1 (6 bases). In germline, CDR1 is ENHRY, CDR2 SYGVKD. The CDR3 totals 14 residues. V lost 6 bases, J lost 1 base, and 12 bases lay in between. The CDR3 sequence is CAIRGTGPNTEAFF. CDR3 in DNA: TGTGCCATCAGGGGAACAGGGCCGAACACTGAAGCTTTCTTT.

This clonotype was recorded a few times. The V call is TRBV19, the J call TRBJ2-7; 10 nucleotides align to TRBD1. V lost 6 bases to trimming and J lost 3 bases; unmatched junction nucleotides: 5. The CDR3 contains 14 residues. Germline CDR1 reads LNHDA; CDR2 reads SQIVND (reference sequence). In nucleotides, the CDR3 is TGTGCCAGTAGCTGGACAGGGGGGATCTACGAGCAGTACTTC. Translating it yields CASSWTGGIYEQYF.

Points on this clonotype: This clone may be a read error of a much larger clone one base away. The chain uses TRBV6-2 or TRBV6-3 and TRBJ2-1; no clear D gene. The CDR3 totals 13 residues. V lost 7 bases and J 8 bases, leaving 15 bases between the germline ends. Germline V gene sequence: CDR1 MNHEY, CDR2 SVGEGT. CDR3 protein: CASNPREVDEQFF. CDR3 DNA: TGTGCCAGCAATCCAAGAGAGGTGGATGAGCAGTTCTTC.

Comments on this clonotype: A much larger clone differs by one base, so this may be a read error. Because it lacks the conserved phenylalanine or tryptophan at the end, this CDR3 is likely a read error. The genes are TRBV4-3 and TRBJ2-7, with a weak D call TRBD1 (7 bases). CDR3 length equals 15 residues. The V end was cut by 3 bases, the J end by 3 bases, with 15 bases between. Germline V gives CDR1 LGHNA, CDR2 YSLEER. This CDR3 is CASSHRGAGLYEQYL. The CDR3 nucleotides are TGCGCCAGCAGCCACAGGGGGGCAGGGCTCTACGAGCAGTACCTC.

The chain recombines TRBV2 with TRBJ1-1; D is possibly TRBD1 (6 bases). The CDR3 runs 13 residues. The germline V gene encodes CDR1 SNHLY and CDR2 FYNNEI. V shed 5 bases and J shed 2 bases, with 9 bases lying between them. CDR3 amino acids: CASSWDTNTEAFF. The CDR3 nucleotides read TGTGCCAGCAGTTGGGACACTAACACTGAAGCTTTCTTT.

As concerns this clonotype: This CDR3 fails to terminate in the conserved phenylalanine or tryptophan, so it likely reflects a read error. J is TRBJ1-1 and V is TRBV9; weak D call: TRBD1 (5 bases). Germline V gene sequence: CDR1 SGDLS, CDR2 YYNGEE. This CDR3 contains 14 residues. The V end lost 2 bases, the J end lost 1 base, and 9 bases lay between the germline ends. The CDR3 DNA reads TGTGCCAGCAGCGTGGAGCAGGGGAACACTGAAGCTTTCTCT. Translating gives CASSVEQGNTEAFS.

This clonotype was detected only a few times. This chain uses TRBV19 with TRBJ2-3; D might be TRBD1 or TRBD2, each matching 6 bases. CDR3 length: 14 residues. Trimming removed 3 bases from V and 2 bases from J, with 9 bases in between. Germline V gives CDR1 LNHDA, CDR2 SQIVND (reference sequence). The CDR3 here is CASSIRGPTDTQYF. The DNA of the CDR3 is TGTGCCAGTAGTATTCGGGGGCCCACAGATACGCAGTATTTT. Filled out from reference TRBV19 and TRBJ2-3, the complete variable domain reads DGGITQSPKYLFRKEGQNVTLSCEQNLNHDAMYWYRQDPGQGLRLIYYSQIVNDFQKGDIAEGYSVSREKKESFPLTVTSAQKNPTAFYLCASSIRGPTDTQYFGPGTRLTVL.

This clonotype was picked up a small number of times. The chain combines TRBV11-1 with TRBJ2-7; TRBD2 matches at 9 bases. The germline gives CDR1 SGHAT, CDR2 FQDESV (reference sequence). V trimming: 0 bases; J trimming: 4 bases; junction bases outside the gene matches: 7. This CDR3 comprises 16 residues. The CDR3 nucleotides are TGTGCCAGCAGCTTAGCGTCCGGCGGGGGGGGGTACGAGCAGTACTTC. Protein sequence: CASSLASGGGGYEQYF.

This chain links TRBV6-1 with TRBJ2-7; D remains ambiguous. The CDR3 is 13 amino acids. Between the trimmed V and J ends, which lost 5 bases and 6 bases, there was a span of 14 bases. Germline V gives CDR1 MNHNS, CDR2 SASEGT. CDR3 in amino acids: CASSINTLSEQYF. The CDR3 DNA sequence: TGTGCCAGCAGTATAAACACCCTCTCCGAGCAGTACTTC.

This clonotype was observed many times. The chain couples TRBV12-3 or TRBV12-4 to TRBJ2-5, with no clear D. Trimming shortened V by 5 bases and J by 2 bases, and 15 bases separated the two germline ends. The CDR3 extends over 15 amino acids. This chain's CDR3 is CASSPWTAIQETQYF. The CDR3 DNA sequence: TGTGCCAGCAGTCCCTGGACGGCTATACAAGAGACCCAGTACTTC.

This clonotype showed up just once. The junction departs from the called germline gene at one end, perhaps through a read error. V is TRBV25-1 and J is TRBJ2-7; 8 bases are shared with TRBD1. CDR3 length: 13 residues. Germline V CDR1 and CDR2: MGHDK, SYGVNS. The CDR3 spells CASRRAGGYKQYF. The CDR3 nucleotides are TGTGCCAGCCGGAGGGCAGGGGGCTACAAGCAGTACTTC.

The V call is TRBV27, the J call TRBJ1-6; possibly TRBD1 for D (6 bases). Germline-derived CDR1 and CDR2 are MNHEY and SMNVEV (reference sequence). Trimming removed 8 bases at V and 2 bases at J, with 10 bases between. CDR3 size: 14 residues. Here the CDR3 reads CASGRTAYNSPLHF. The CDR3 DNA reads as TGTGCCAGCGGGAGGACAGCCTATAATTCACCCCTCCACTTT.

This clonotype was seen repeatedly, ten times or more. V and J are TRBV20-1 and TRBJ2-3; TRBD1 is a possible D gene (7 bases). The CDR3 runs 16 residues. Germline V lookup: CDR1 DFQATT, CDR2 SNEGSKA (reference sequence). Trimming stripped 0 bases from V and 3 bases from J, with 16 bases between. Written as DNA, the CDR3 is TGCAGTGCTAGAGATGAGGAGGGGGCCGAGACAGATACGCAGTATTTT. Amino acid sequence: CSARDEEGAETDTQYF.

The table lists this clonotype with many counts. The rearrangement joins TRBV7-2 to TRBJ2-3, with 7 bases fitting TRBD1. Germline CDR1 is SGHTA and CDR2 is FQGNSA. Trimming removed 5 bases from V and 0 bases from J; junction bases left unmatched: 5. This CDR3 region has 15 residues. The CDR3 here is CASSEDRVSTDTQYF. The CDR3 nucleotides are TGTGCCAGCAGCGAAGACAGGGTCAGCACAGATACGCAGTATTTT.

By share, this clonotype ranks as medium-sized (0.01 to 0.1%). The chain employs TRBV29-1 and TRBJ2-1; TRBD1 is a possible D gene (5 bases). V lost 6 bases and J lost 5, with 8 bases in between. This CDR3 has 11 residues. The germline CDR1 and CDR2 sequences are SQVTM and ANQGSEA. The CDR3 region is CSVAGNNEQFF. Here the CDR3 DNA reads TGCAGCGTAGCAGGGAACAATGAGCAGTTCTTC.

This clonotype was recorded at least ten times. CDR3 amino acids: CASTRGVNQPQHF. CDR3 DNA: TGTGCCAGCACCAGGGGGGTCAATCAGCCCCAGCATTTT. This rearrangement joins TRBV27 to TRBJ1-5, with 7 bases that match TRBD1. V was pared by 7 bases and J by 3 bases, with 3 bases of the junction left unmatched. The CDR3 loop spans 13 amino acids. Germline loops: CDR1 MNHEY, CDR2 SMNVEV (reference sequence).

The J gene is TRBJ2-3, the V gene TRBV2; D possibly corresponds to TRBD1 (5 bases). Germline V gene lookup returns CDR1 SNHLY and CDR2 FYNNEI. With 4 bases removed from V and 7 bases from J, the gap between germline ends came to 12 bases. The CDR3 has 13 amino acids. The CDR3 region is CASSGDSANTQYF. The DNA of the CDR3 is TGTGCCAGCAGTGGAGACAGCGCTAATACGCAGTATTTT. Together with reference TRBV2 and TRBJ2-3, the CDR3 gives the full variable domain: EPEVTQTPSHQVTQMGQEVILRCVPISNHLYFYWYRQILGQKVEFLVSFYNNEISEKSEIFDDQFSVERPDGSNFTLKIRSTKLEDSAMYFCASSGDSANTQYFGPGTRLTVL.

The V and J genes are TRBV7-7 and TRBJ2-3, with D perhaps given as TRBD1 or TRBD2 (5 bases each). Trimming took off 4 bases at V and 0 bases at J, with 11 bases between the two ends. This CDR3 spans 15 amino acids. Germline V gives CDR1 SSHAT, CDR2 FNYEAQ (reference sequence). The CDR3 sequence is CASSSGRSSTDTQYF. In DNA, the CDR3 is TGTGCCAGCAGCTCGGGACGCTCTAGCACAGATACGCAGTATTTT.

The chain couples TRBV12-3 or TRBV12-4 to TRBJ1-1; 7 positions match TRBD1. The CDR3 runs 13 residues. V trimming: 5 bases; J trimming: 3 bases; junction bases outside the gene matches: 3. CDR3 sequence reads: CASSQDRYTEAFF. The CDR3 DNA is TGTGCCAGCAGTCAGGACAGGTACACTGAAGCTTTCTTT.

The chain links TRBV9 to TRBJ2-7; possibly TRBD2 for D (6 bases). The CDR3 contains 12 residues. V was clipped by 3 bases and J by 6 bases, with 10 bases between them. Germline CDR1 SGDLS, CDR2 YYNGEE. This chain's CDR3 is CASSGGVGEQYF. The DNA for the CDR3 is TGTGCCAGCAGCGGGGGGGTTGGCGAGCAGTACTTC.

CDR3 in amino acids: CASNPGGENTEAFF. CDR3 DNA sequence: TGTGCCAGTAACCCGGGAGGCGAGAACACTGAAGCTTTCTTT. This chain uses TRBV19 with TRBJ1-1; D gene unclear. Trimming cost V 7 bases and J 1 base, with 13 bases left between them. Germline V lookup: CDR1 LNHDA, CDR2 SQIVND (reference sequence). The length of the CDR3 is 14 residues.

This clonotype was counted once. The chain carries TRBV10-3 and TRBJ2-5, with TRBD1 identical over 9 bases. J was trimmed by 5 bases and V by 5 bases; bases with no gene match: 6. In germline, CDR1 is ENHRY, CDR2 SYGVKD. This CDR3 has 14 amino acids. CDR3 sequence (DNA): TGTGCCATCAGTTCCGGGACAGGGCATGAGACCCAGTACTTC. The encoded protein is CAISSGTGHETQYF.